This T cell receptor beta chain was observed in a study of cytomegalovirus exposure and HLA in healthy donors. Whole-study context: Earlier results showed roughly 110 million unique TCR beta sequences derived from approximately 170 million T cells.

A note on this clone: Antigen: not known.

13 Jbeta primers and 60 Vbeta primers were used for the PCR. Clones were read by immunoSEQ multiplex PCR, and TCRdb kept only the in-frame ones, dropping some. This sample contains approximately 110,000 clones. V lost 6 bases to trimming and J lost 0 bases, with 13 bases between them. The CDR3 runs 15 residues. CDR1 and CDR2 (germline): MNHEY, SMNVEV (reference sequence). Points from the study as a whole: Several of the most significant clusters appeared linked to common viral pathogens, based on a later analysis. Confirmation in vitro established that a few CMV-associated chains were specific for CMV antigens.

Material: PBMCs. V usage is TRBV27 and J usage is TRBJ2-3; D is ambiguous. This TCR was sampled from a man aged 18-30 years in good health and CMV-seronegative. The CDR3, as DNA: TGTGCCAGCAGCCAGAAAACGACTAGCACAGATACGCAGTATTTT. Encoded protein: CASSQKTTSTDTQYF.